This record looks at one T cell receptor (beta chain) sequence and its context. Antigen specificity is unknown. One entry per CDR3 protein, called by TCRdb with MiXCR from the 5' RACE reads. The sample lists 640,000 or so distinct CDR3 sequences, roughly 6% occurring once. All donors were healthy, and all were Caucasian. The data derive from a study of identical twins. Between the trimmed V and J ends, which lost 1 base and 6 bases, there was a span of 11 bases. This CDR3 comprises 14 residues. The V gene's germline CDR1 is SGHTA and CDR2 FQGNSA. Overall study findings and caveats: Cross-sectional statistical analysis was relied on for the conclusions, without the same donors being followed. Monozygotic twin pairs showed more out-of-frame TCR alpha sharing than models estimated.

The specimen sequenced was naive T cells sorted from blood. The rearrangement joins TRBV7-2 to TRBJ2-3; D ambiguous. The source of this sequence is a man younger than 35 in good health. The CDR3 reads CASSLVAVRDTQYF. CDR3 DNA: TGTGCCAGCAGCTTAGTGGCGGTCCGGGATACGCAGTATTTT.